This T cell receptor (beta chain) is from a study of cytomegalovirus exposure and HLA in healthy donors. There are 16 residues in the CDR3. Per germline, CDR1 SGHRS and CDR2 YFSETQ. V was clipped by 5 bases and J by 7 bases; unmatched bases: 16. Sequencing was performed with immunoSEQ multiplex PCR; in TCRdb, only in-frame clones are kept and a portion is missing. Of 150,000 to 200,000 clones listed, 85% were seen once; the top ten hold roughly 15%. The receptor's source is a man younger than 35 in good health and CMV-seropositive. The sequenced sample was PBMCs. This chain uses TRBV5-1 with TRBJ2-7; 9 bases align to TRBD2. The CDR3 spells CASSPWASGTPWEQYF. The CDR3 DNA reads as TGCGCCAGCAGTCCCTGGGCTAGCGGGACCCCGTGGGAGCAGTACTTC.